What follows is one T cell receptor beta chain and its context. Antigen specificity is unknown. The data stem from a study of OX40 agonist ivuxolimab in advanced cancers. At the level of the study: Ivuxolimab, which patients received intravenously every 2 weeks, was dosed at 0.01 to 10 mg/kg. Partial responses were seen in three patients, one with hepatocellular carcinoma and two with cutaneous melanoma. The mean age was around 56 years, ranging from 23 to 79, with 65% to 85% of participants male. Findings and caveats of the study: The study did not work out the antigen specificity of the expanded peripheral T cells.

Some clones are missing from TCRdb's copy, which holds only in-frame ones; the method was immunoSEQ multiplex PCR. The repertoire holds about 22,000 clones, with approximately 80% as singletons. V lost 3 bases to trimming and J lost 4 bases; unmatched junction nucleotides: 3. Germline values: CDR1 MNHEY, CDR2 SVGAGI. This CDR3 comprises 15 residues. The source of this sequence is an adult with an advanced solid tumor such as melanoma, head and neck, liver or kidney cancer. This specimen was CD4+ or CD8+ T cells sorted from blood, taken in a trial of the OX40 agonist ivuxolimab. The chain combines TRBV6-5 with TRBJ2-5; 12 bases align to TRBD2. In DNA form, the CDR3 reads TGTGCCAGCAGTTATCTAGCGGGAGGGGGAGAGACCCAGTACTTC. This encodes CASSYLAGGGETQYF.